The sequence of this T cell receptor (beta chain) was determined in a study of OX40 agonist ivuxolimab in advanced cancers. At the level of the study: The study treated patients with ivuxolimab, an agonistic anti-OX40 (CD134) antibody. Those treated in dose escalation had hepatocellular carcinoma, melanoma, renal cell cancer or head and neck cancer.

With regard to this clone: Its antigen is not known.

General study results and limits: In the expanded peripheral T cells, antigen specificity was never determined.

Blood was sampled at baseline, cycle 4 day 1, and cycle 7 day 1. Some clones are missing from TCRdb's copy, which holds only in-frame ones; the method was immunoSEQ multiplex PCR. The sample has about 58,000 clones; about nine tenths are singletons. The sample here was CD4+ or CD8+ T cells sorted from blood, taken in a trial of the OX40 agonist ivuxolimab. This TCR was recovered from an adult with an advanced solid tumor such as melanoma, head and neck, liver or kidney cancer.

CDR3 amino acids: CASSPASGPDTQYF. The CDR3 nucleotides are TGTGCCAGCTCACCAGCTAGCGGACCAGATACGCAGTATTTT. The V call is TRBV18, the J call TRBJ2-3, with 7 nucleotides matching TRBD2. Germline CDR1 is KGHSH and CDR2 is LQKENI. This CDR3 region has 14 residues. Germline trimming cut 2 bases from V and 4 bases from J; bases unmatched to any gene: 3.